A selection of T cell receptor beta chains follows, all from one sample in a study of early T cells in non-severe SARS-CoV-2 infection. TCRdb itself ran the 5' RACE reads through MiXCR, one entry per CDR3 protein. The repertoire holds approximately 50,000 distinct CDR3 sequences, about 9.3% seen once, with about 15% in the top ten. Sequencing was performed on whole blood. The receptors originated from an adult who was a healthcare worker with PCR-confirmed SARS-CoV-2 infection or an uninfected control (not recorded which). CDR3s include the opening cysteine and the closing phenylalanine or tryptophan. The D gene is left open where the match is weak. Clone size is not always given. Where it is, it says once, few, many or a class for expanded clones.

abundance,v_gene,j_gene,d_gene,CDR3aa,CDR3nt
many,TRBV29-1,TRBJ1-4,-,CSATTGTGNEKLFF,TGCAGCGCTACAACGGGAACGGGTAATGAAAAACTGTTTTTT
-,TRBV6-2/TRBV6-3,TRBJ2-7,-,CACSSPVGQASEQYF,TGTGCCTGCAGTTCTCCGGTGGGGCAGGCCTCCGAGCAGTACTTC
-,TRBV7-6,TRBJ2-5,-,CASSLAGAAGRETQYF,TGTGCCAGCAGCTTAGCGGGGGCCGCAGGGCGTGAGACCCAGTACTTC
many,TRBV4-3,TRBJ1-1,-,CASSQRASQTEAFF,TGCGCCAGCAGCCAGCGGGCCTCACAGACTGAAGCTTTCTTT
many,TRBV4-3,TRBJ1-4,TRBD1,CASSQDRGGFDSEKLFF,TGCGCCAGCAGCCAGGACAGGGGGGGCTTCGATAGTGAAAAACTGTTTTTT
few,TRBV27,TRBJ2-1,TRBD2,CASRPGLANNNEQFF,TGTGCCAGCAGGCCGGGACTAGCGAATAACAATGAGCAGTTCTTC
medium-sized,TRBV6-6,TRBJ1-2,-,CASSSEGGYTF,TGTGCCAGCAGTAGTGAAGGAGGCTACACCTTC
-,TRBV28,TRBJ1-5,-,CASSAGGSNQPQHF,TGTGCCAGCAGCGCTGGGGGTAGCAATCAGCCCCAGCATTTT
many,TRBV19,TRBJ1-5,TRBD1,CASSTGQGAGPQHF,TGTGCCAGTAGTACGGGACAGGGGGCCGGTCCCCAGCATTTT
many,TRBV5-1,TRBJ2-7,TRBD2,CASSFTGGHSYEQYF,TGCGCCAGCAGCTTTACGGGGGGTCACTCCTACGAGCAGTACTTC
many,TRBV20-1,TRBJ1-6,-,CSASALARGTPLHF,TGCAGTGCTAGCGCCCTAGCCCGCGGGACACCCCTCCACTTT
few,TRBV7-6,TRBJ2-3,-,CASSLAGQITDTQYF,TGTGCCAGCAGCTTAGCCGGGCAGATCACAGATACGCAGTATTTT
-,TRBV5-1,TRBJ2-7,-,CASTPSTGPSYEQYF,TGCGCCAGCACCCCCTCGACAGGACCCTCCTACGAGCAGTACTTC
many,TRBV6-6,TRBJ2-6,-,CASSGRQVHSGANVLTF,TGTGCCAGCAGTGGGAGACAGGTACACTCTGGGGCCAACGTCCTGACTTTC
many,TRBV20-1,TRBJ2-7,-,CSARMVAGVSEQYF,TGCAGTGCTAGAATGGTGGCAGGGGTTTCCGAGCAGTACTTC
few,TRBV24-1,TRBJ2-1,TRBD2,CATSDAGLADEQFF,TGTGCCACCAGTGATGCTGGACTAGCCGATGAGCAGTTCTTC
many,TRBV29-1,TRBJ1-2,-,CSVRRRGGTYGYTF,TGCAGCGTTCGGCGGCGCGGGGGCACCTATGGCTACACCTTC
few,TRBV7-2,TRBJ2-3,-,CASSLRVKVDTQYF,TGTGCCAGCAGCTTAAGAGTCAAGGTAGATACGCAGTATTTT
few,TRBV9,TRBJ1-6,-,CASSVQGISNSPLHF,TGTGCCAGCAGCGTGCAGGGAATTAGCAATTCACCCCTCCACTTT
many,TRBV7-2,TRBJ1-2,TRBD1,CASSPGQGNYGYTF,TGTGCCAGCAGCCCGGGACAGGGCAACTATGGCTACACCTTC
many,TRBV14,TRBJ2-1,TRBD2,CASSQGAGGPSEQFF,TGTGCCAGCAGCCAAGGGGCGGGAGGGCCCAGTGAGCAGTTCTTC
few,TRBV27,TRBJ1-1,-,CASSPLWDTEAFF,TGTGCCAGCAGCCCCCTCTGGGACACTGAAGCTTTCTTT
medium-sized,TRBV7-2,TRBJ1-2,-,CASSLGLRNLYGYTF,TGTGCCAGCAGCTTAGGGCTTAGGAACCTCTATGGCTACACCTTC
few,TRBV27,TRBJ2-3,-,CASSLLGSTDTQYF,TGTGCCAGCAGTTTACTCGGGAGCACAGATACGCAGTATTTT
once,TRBV20-1,TRBJ1-4,-,CSARVVQFDEKLFF,TGCAGTGCTAGAGTTGTACAGTTCGATGAAAAACTGTTTTTT
many,TRBV5-5,TRBJ1-5,TRBD1,CASSGTGGLDNQPQHF,TGTGCCAGCAGCGGGACAGGGGGCTTGGACAATCAGCCCCAGCATTTT
many,TRBV28,TRBJ2-4,TRBD1,CASSFPQGAGNIQYF,TGTGCCAGCAGTTTCCCACAGGGGGCGGGAAACATTCAGTACTTC
-,TRBV10-2,TRBJ1-2,TRBD1,CASGGTGNGVRGYTF,TGCGCCAGCGGCGGGACAGGGAATGGAGTTAGAGGCTACACCTTC
many,TRBV7-6,TRBJ1-1,-,CASSLDDRPYTEAFF,TGTGCCAGCAGCTTAGACGACAGGCCCTACACTGAAGCTTTCTTT
-,TRBV29-1,TRBJ2-7,-,CSVGDTYEQYF,TGCAGCGTTGGGGACACCTACGAGCAGTACTTC
many,TRBV5-1,TRBJ1-2,-,CASSKTSGFETF,TGCGCCAGCAGCAAGACCAGCGGTTTCGAAACCTTC
few,TRBV7-3,TRBJ1-1,TRBD1,CASSKGARTEAFF,TGTGCCAGCAGCAAGGGGGCGAGGACTGAAGCTTTCTTT
-,TRBV10-3,TRBJ2-7,TRBD2,CAISGLAEGGSYEQYF,TGTGCCATCAGCGGACTAGCGGAGGGGGGATCCTACGAGCAGTACTTC
-,TRBV29-1,TRBJ2-3,TRBD2,CSLRTSGIKNTQYF,TGCAGCCTTCGGACTAGCGGGATCAAAAATACGCAGTATTTT
few,TRBV6-6,TRBJ2-3,TRBD1,CASSYLQTGVGTQYF,TGTGCCAGCAGTTACTTGCAGACAGGGGTTGGTACGCAGTATTTT
-,TRBV2,TRBJ2-1,TRBD2,CASNGLGLARNEQFF,TGTGCCAGCAATGGACTGGGACTAGCCCGCAATGAGCAGTTCTTC